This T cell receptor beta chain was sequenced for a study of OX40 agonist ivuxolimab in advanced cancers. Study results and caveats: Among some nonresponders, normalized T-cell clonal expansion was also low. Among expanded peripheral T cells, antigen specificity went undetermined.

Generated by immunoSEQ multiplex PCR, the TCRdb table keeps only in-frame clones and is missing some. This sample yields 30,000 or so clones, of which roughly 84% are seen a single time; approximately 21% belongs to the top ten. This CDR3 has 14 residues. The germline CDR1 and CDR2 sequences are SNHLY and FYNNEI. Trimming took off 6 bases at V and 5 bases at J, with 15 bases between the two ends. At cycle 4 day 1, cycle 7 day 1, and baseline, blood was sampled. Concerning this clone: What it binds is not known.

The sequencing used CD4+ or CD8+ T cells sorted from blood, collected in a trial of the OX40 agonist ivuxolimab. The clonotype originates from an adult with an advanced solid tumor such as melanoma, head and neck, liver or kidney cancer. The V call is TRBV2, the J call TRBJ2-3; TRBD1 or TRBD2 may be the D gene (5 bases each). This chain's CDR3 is CASSPPGRRDTQYF. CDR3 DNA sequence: TGTGCCAGCAGCCCCCCGGGGCGCCGAGATACGCAGTATTTT.